The 10 T cell receptor beta chains given below trace back to one sample, sequenced in a study of blood T cell repertoires in COVID-19. Here immunoSEQ multiplex PCR was the method, and the copy in TCRdb shows in-frame clones only, minus some. The sample holds 200,000 to 250,000 clones, approximately 78% seen once. Sequencing used peripheral blood. Receptors originate from a woman aged 80 or over with COVID-19, enrolled during active disease.

The J gene is TRBJ1-1, the V gene TRBV7-8; 7 nucleotides line up with TRBD1. The CDR3 is 14 amino acids. The ends lost 1 base at V and 5 bases at J; junction bases unmatched: 4. Germline-derived CDR1 and CDR2 are SGHVS and FQNEAQ. Here the CDR3 DNA reads TGTGCCAGCAGCTTAGGTGGCAGGGGGACTGAAGCTTTCTTT. It translates to CASSLGGRGTEAFF. The variable domain in full, completed from reference TRBV7-8 and TRBJ1-1, reads GAGVSQSPRYKVAKRGQDVALRCDPISGHVSLFWYQQALGQGPEFLTYFQNEAQLDKSGLPSDRFFAERPEGSVSTLKIQRTQQEDSAVYLCASSLGGRGTEAFFGQGTRLTVV.

The V call is TRBV7-3, the J call TRBJ2-1, with 12 nucleotides matching TRBD2. This CDR3 has 15 amino acids. After removal of 3 bases from V and 8 bases from J, the junction contained 5 bases not matched to a gene. Germline lookup yields CDR1 SGHTA and CDR2 FQGTGA. The CDR3 DNA is TGTGCCAGCAGCTTCGGGCTAGCGGGAGGGGATGAGCAGTTCTTC. Protein sequence: CASSFGLAGGDEQFF.

This clone was counted once. The rearrangement uses TRBV23-1 and TRBJ1-5; no definite D call. TRBV23-1 has ORF status, its function being uncertain. Between the trimmed V and J ends, which lost 1 base and 2 bases, there was a span of 12 bases. The CDR3 is 16 amino acids. In DNA form, the CDR3 reads TGCGCCAGCAGTCAATTGGAGGGCAAGCGCAATCAGCCCCAGCATTTT. The encoded protein is CASSQLEGKRNQPQHF.

The genes are TRBV11-2 and TRBJ2-2, with 9 bases matching TRBD1. Unmatched junction bases numbered 3, after V lost 5 bases and J lost 5 bases. In germline, CDR1 is SGHAT, CDR2 FQNNGV. The CDR3 totals 14 residues. CDR3 DNA: TGTGCCAGCAGCCGGGACAGGGCAACCGGGGAGCTGTTTTTT. Encoded protein: CASSRDRATGELFF.

The J gene is TRBJ2-1, the V gene TRBV12-1; TRBD1 is the table's D call, not checked against the DNA. TRBV12-1 represents a pseudogene. The CDR3 is 19 residues long. The CDR3 region has the DNA TGTGCCGGCGCGATTGCTCCGGGACAGGGGGCTTTAAGCTACAATGAGCAGTTCTTC. This encodes CAGAIAPGQGALSYNEQFF.

The chain employs TRBV12-3 or TRBV12-4 and TRBJ1-2; perhaps TRBD1 as D (6 bases). V was clipped by 6 bases and J by 7 bases, with 12 bases between them. CDR3 length: 12 residues. The CDR3 sequence is CASSPDSLGYTF. Written as DNA, the CDR3 is TGTGCCAGCAGCCCGGACAGCCTTGGCTACACCTTC.

The chain uses TRBV3-1 (or the pseudogene TRBV3-2) and TRBJ2-2; D unresolved. Trimming took off 1 base at V and 5 bases at J, with 5 bases between the two ends. This CDR3 has 13 amino acids. The germline V gene has CDR1 LGHDT and CDR2 YNNKEL (reference sequence). The CDR3 nucleotides read TGTGCCAGCAGCCAAGTTAGTACCGGGGAGCTGTTTTTT. Protein sequence: CASSQVSTGELFF.

This clone was seen once. V and J are TRBV30 and TRBJ2-4; 7 positions agree with TRBD1. The germline V gene encodes CDR1 GTSNPN and CDR2 SVGIG (reference sequence). Trimming removed 2 bases from V and 0 bases from J; junction bases left unmatched: 7. This CDR3 contains 16 residues. The CDR3 sequence is CAWSFSGGRAKNIQYF. Here the CDR3 DNA reads TGTGCCTGGAGTTTTTCAGGGGGTCGAGCCAAAAACATTCAGTACTTC.

The chain uses TRBV5-1 and TRBJ2-3, with 12 bases that match TRBD1. This CDR3 has 19 amino acids. With 4 bases clipped from V and 2 bases from J, the junction kept 14 bases outside the gene matches. Per the germline V gene, CDR1 is SGHRS and CDR2 is YFSETQ. The CDR3 nucleotides read TGCGCCAGCAGCCCTCTGGGACAGGGGGCAAGGGTTGCCACAGATACGCAGTATTTT. This encodes CASSPLGQGARVATDTQYF.

The chain links TRBV7-9 to TRBJ1-1; D possibly corresponds to TRBD1 (5 bases). This CDR3 spans 16 amino acids. Germline assignment: CDR1 SEHNR and CDR2 FQNEAQ (reference sequence). Deletions cut 4 bases from V and 1 base from J, with 16 bases between. CDR3 DNA sequence: TGTGCCAGCAGCTCACCTCCGGGACTCCAGAACACTGAAGCTTTCTTT. Protein: CASSSPPGLQNTEAFF.